This TCR beta chain was profiled in a study of OX40 agonist ivuxolimab in advanced cancers. Study overall: Therapy given before enrollment (anti-PD-1, anti-PD-L1 or anti-CTLA-4) was allowed, and around 44% had some. Study findings and constraints: At 0.1 to 3.0 mg/kg, CD4+ and CD8+ blood T cells expanded clonally by week 6.

V gave up 5 bases and J gave up 4 bases; unmatched junction bases: 7. Germline assignment: CDR1 KGHSH and CDR2 LQKENI. CDR3 length: 15 residues. This clone was counted between two and nine times. Its antigen is still unknown. Profiling relied on immunoSEQ multiplex PCR, and the TCRdb table lists in-frame clones only, not all of them. The sample includes tens of thousands of clones, roughly 81% seen only once; the top ten take about 5%. The sequence derives from an adult with an advanced solid tumor such as melanoma, head and neck, liver or kidney cancer. The material was CD4+ or CD8+ T cells sorted from blood, obtained in a trial of the OX40 agonist ivuxolimab. The rearrangement links TRBV18 to TRBJ1-5, with 8 bases identical to TRBD1. The CDR3: CASSNDRGGNQPQHF. The CDR3 nucleotides read TGTGCCAGCTCAAACGACAGGGGTGGAAATCAGCCCCAGCATTTT.